This passage covers 25 T cell receptor beta chains from one sample sequenced in a study of cytomegalovirus exposure and HLA in healthy donors. This PCR relied on a set of 60 Vbeta primers and 13 Jbeta primers. Only in-frame clones appear in the TCRdb table, and some are missing; sequencing was by immunoSEQ multiplex PCR. The sample shows about 88,000 clones, 85% to 90% of them seen only once. The source material was PBMCs. The receptors were gathered from a young man in good health and CMV-seronegative.

The V call is TRBV7-3, the J call TRBJ2-7; 7 bases line up with TRBD1. Germline V lookup: CDR1 SGHTA, CDR2 FQGTGA. The V and J ends lost 2 bases and 4 bases, in that order; junction bases with no gene match: 8. This CDR3 is 15 amino acids long. CDR3 nucleotides: TGTGCCAGCAGCTTACGTGGGACAGAAACTTACGAGCAGTACTTC. As protein: CASSLRGTETYEQYF.

This chain joins TRBV5-4 and TRBJ1-2; D perhaps matches TRBD1 (6 bases). In germline, CDR1 is SGHNT, CDR2 YYREEE (reference sequence). This CDR3 spans 16 amino acids. V shed 4 bases and J shed 8 bases, with 24 bases lying between them. The DNA of the CDR3 is TGTGCCAGCAGCCTGATGGGGGGGGCCCTCCTCGACGGCTACACCTTC. Translating gives CASSLMGGALLDGYTF.

The chain links TRBV30 to TRBJ2-7; D is perhaps TRBD1 (6 bases). CDR1 and CDR2 (germline): GTSNPN, SVGIG (reference sequence). This CDR3 contains 15 residues. Trimming removed 0 bases at V and 1 base at J, with 13 bases between. DNA for the CDR3: TGTGCCTGGAGTGTACGGGCAGGGGCTTCCTACGAGCAGTACTTC. This sequence encodes CAWSVRAGASYEQYF.

The V gene is TRBV7-9, the J gene TRBJ2-3; TRBD1 aligns across 7 bases. Germline-derived CDR1 and CDR2 are SEHNR and FQNEAQ (reference sequence). J was trimmed by 1 base and V by 2 bases; bases with no gene match: 0. This CDR3 region has 14 residues. CDR3 nucleotide sequence: TGTGCCAGCAGCTTACAGGGGGGCACAGATACGCAGTATTTT. Amino acids: CASSLQGGTDTQYF.

The chain uses TRBV7-6 and TRBJ2-5; D is perhaps TRBD1 (6 bases). The V gene's germline CDR1 is SGHVS and CDR2 FNYEAQ. With 1 base removed from V and 2 bases from J, the gap between germline ends came to 11 bases. There are 15 residues in the CDR3. The CDR3 region is CASSLVGHLQETQYF. Here the CDR3 DNA reads TGTGCCAGCAGCTTAGTGGGACATCTACAAGAGACCCAGTACTTC.

This clone has just one count. The chain employs TRBV11-3 and TRBJ1-6; perhaps TRBD1 as D (5 bases). Germline assignment: CDR1 SGHNT and CDR2 YENEEA. This CDR3 is built from 13 residues. The V gene lost 5 bases and the J gene lost 6 bases, with 8 bases spanning the gap. The CDR3 sequence is CASSVTVNSPLHF. For the CDR3, the DNA is TGTGCCAGCAGCGTGACAGTTAATTCACCCCTCCACTTT.

The V gene is TRBV18, the J gene TRBJ2-1, with 8 bases matching TRBD2. The CDR3 is made up of 15 amino acids. Germline CDR1 KGHSH, CDR2 LQKENI. V gave up 5 bases and J gave up 0 bases; unmatched junction bases: 3. The CDR3 DNA reads TGTGCCAGCTCATATAGCGGGGCCTCCTACAATGAGCAGTTCTTC. As protein: CASSYSGASYNEQFF.

The rearrangement joins TRBV7-2 to TRBJ2-3; D ambiguous. The CDR3 length is 15 residues. V shed 1 base and J shed 0 bases, with 8 bases lying between them. CDR1 SGHTA and CDR2 FQGNSA come from the germline V gene. In DNA, the CDR3 is TGTGCCAGCAGCTTAGACTACCTTAGCACAGATACGCAGTATTTT. It is translated as CASSLDYLSTDTQYF.

This clone has a single count. The V gene is TRBV7-9, the J gene TRBJ2-1, with 12 bases aligning to TRBD2. Per germline, CDR1 SEHNR and CDR2 FQNEAQ (reference sequence). CDR3 length: 16 residues. With V trimmed by 5 bases and J by 4 bases, 6 bases remained unmatched. CDR3 sequence reads: CASSRLAGALYNEQFF. In DNA, the CDR3 is TGTGCCAGCAGCCGACTAGCGGGAGCCCTTTACAATGAGCAGTTCTTC.

The V gene is TRBV19, the J gene TRBJ2-3; 8 bases are shared with TRBD2. V was clipped by 4 bases and J by 2 bases; unmatched bases: 5. This CDR3 region has 15 residues. Germline assignment: CDR1 LNHDA and CDR2 SQIVND (reference sequence). CDR3 nucleotide sequence: TGTGCCAGTAGTACACTAGCGGCTGTCACAGATACGCAGTATTTT. It translates to CASSTLAAVTDTQYF.

The V call is TRBV6-5, the J call TRBJ2-7, with TRBD1 matching 10 bases. J lost 3 bases, V lost 4 bases, and 9 bases had no gene match. The CDR3 runs to 16 residues. CDR1 and CDR2 from the germline V gene are MNHEY and SVGAGI. DNA for the CDR3: TGTGCCAGCAGTTCCCCTCGGGACAGGGGTTACTACGAGCAGTACTTC. Its translation is CASSSPRDRGYYEQYF.

The J gene is TRBJ2-5, the V gene TRBV11-1, with TRBD2 matching over 7 bases. The trim removed 1 base at V and 7 bases at J, leaving 9 bases unmatched. Germline V CDR1 and CDR2: SGHAT, FQDESV (reference sequence). The CDR3 covers 15 residues. CDR3 sequence (DNA): TGTGCCAGCAGCTTAGATCCTCTAGCGGAGGTGACCCAGTACTTC. Translating it yields CASSLDPLAEVTQYF.

V and J are TRBV5-1 and TRBJ1-6; D unclear. This CDR3 is built from 17 residues. Trimming cost V 0 bases and J 0 bases, with 10 bases left between them. In germline, CDR1 is SGHRS, CDR2 YFSETQ. The CDR3: CASSLEQVSSYNSPLHF. Here the CDR3 DNA reads TGCGCCAGCAGCTTGGAACAAGTCAGCTCCTATAATTCACCCCTCCACTTT.

The sample holds a few counts of this clone. The rearrangement links TRBV7-2 to TRBJ2-4, with D perhaps TRBD2 (6 bases). Deletions cut 2 bases from V and 2 bases from J, with 13 bases between. Germline CDR1 is SGHTA and CDR2 is FQGNSA. The length of the CDR3 is 16 residues. CDR3 nucleotides: TGTGCCAGCAGCTTATCTAGCGTAACGACCAAAAACATTCAGTACTTC. Encoded protein: CASSLSSVTTKNIQYF.

This clone occurred once. The CDR3 DNA follows: TGTGCTAGTGGTCTGGGACTAGCGGACACAGATACGCAGTATTTT. Translating gives CASGLGLADTDTQYF. The V gene is TRBV12-5, the J gene TRBJ2-3; 11 bases fit TRBD2. Germline V lookup: CDR1 LGHNT, CDR2 FRNRAP. V lost 5 bases, J lost 2 bases, and 3 bases stayed unmatched. The CDR3 sequence is 15 residues long.

This chain joins TRBV7-9 and TRBJ2-5; 7 bases are a match to TRBD1. J gave up 3 bases and V 8 bases, and 6 bases lay outside the gene matches. The germline V gene has CDR1 SEHNR and CDR2 FQNEAQ (reference sequence). The CDR3 contains 13 residues. The CDR3 sequence: CASRDRVKETQYF. In nucleotides, the CDR3 is TGTGCCAGCCGTGACAGGGTAAAAGAGACCCAGTACTTC.

The chain links TRBV7-8 to TRBJ2-1, with TRBD1 as a possible D gene (6 bases). Germline-derived CDR1 and CDR2 are SGHVS and FQNEAQ. Trimming cost V 1 base and J 1 base, with 11 bases left between them. The CDR3 is made up of 16 amino acids. The CDR3 DNA reads TGTGCCAGCAGCTTAGGGCAGGGGCTTTCCTACAATGAGCAGTTCTTC. It encodes CASSLGQGLSYNEQFF. The whole variable domain, filled in from reference TRBV7-8 and TRBJ2-1, reads GAGVSQSPRYKVAKRGQDVALRCDPISGHVSLFWYQQALGQGPEFLTYFQNEAQLDKSGLPSDRFFAERPEGSVSTLKIQRTQQEDSAVYLCASSLGQGLSYNEQFFGPGTRLTVL.

The rearrangement links TRBV29-1 to TRBJ2-5, with 11 positions matching TRBD2. The CDR3 loop spans 13 amino acids. J gave up 11 bases and V 5 bases, and 10 bases lay outside the gene matches. Per germline, CDR1 SQVTM and CDR2 ANQGSEA. CDR3: CSVLSGRVREQYF. The CDR3 nucleotides read TGCAGCGTTCTTAGCGGGAGGGTCCGGGAGCAGTACTTC.

The chain has TRBV21-1 and TRBJ1-5. TRBV21-1 is shown as a pseudogene. The CDR3 length is 13 residues. CDR3 region: CASSLLQGQPQHF. CDR3 coding DNA: TGTGCCAGCAGCTTACTACAAGGTCAGCCCCAGCATTTT.

The chain is built from TRBV7-2 and TRBJ1-5; D unclear. V was clipped by 1 base and J by 11 bases, with 21 bases between them. Germline V gene lookup returns CDR1 SGHTA and CDR2 FQGNSA. This CDR3 has 16 residues. As DNA, the CDR3 is TGTGCCAGCAGCTTAGTTACCGGGGTTGGCGTATCAGCCCAGCATTTT. Translation: CASSLVTGVGVSAQHF. The variable domain in full, completed from reference TRBV7-2 and TRBJ1-5, reads GAGVSQSPSNKVTEKGKDVELRCDPISGHTALYWYRQSLGQGLEFLIYFQGNSAPDKSGLPSDRFSAERTGGSVSTLTIQRTQQEDSAVYLCASSLVTGVGVSAQHFGDGTRLSIL.

This clone has only one observation. The V and J genes are TRBV5-6 and TRBJ2-2; tentatively, D is TRBD1 (5 bases). Germline V gene lookup returns CDR1 SGHDT and CDR2 YYEEEE. This CDR3 region has 16 residues. The V end was cut by 1 base, the J end by 1 base, with 11 bases between. The CDR3 DNA reads as TGTGCCAGCAGCTTGTTTTACGACAGGAACACCGGGGAGCTGTTTTTT. Translation: CASSLFYDRNTGELFF.

The gene calls are TRBV10-3 and TRBJ2-5, with D possibly being TRBD2 (6 bases). With 8 bases removed from V and 4 bases from J, the gap between germline ends came to 14 bases. The germline V gene encodes CDR1 ENHRY and CDR2 SYGVKD. This CDR3 comprises 13 residues. The chain's CDR3 is CAIAASAAETQYF. The DNA for the CDR3 is TGTGCCATCGCTGCTAGCGCTGCAGAGACCCAGTACTTC.

Only one count was recorded for this clone. The V gene is TRBV7-9, the J gene TRBJ1-1; the D is unclear. Germline V gives CDR1 SEHNR, CDR2 FQNEAQ (reference sequence). Trimming stripped 4 bases from V and 0 bases from J, with 6 bases between. The CDR3 extends over 13 amino acids. CDR3 nucleotide sequence: TGTGCCAGCAGCTCCGGTGTGAACACTGAAGCTTTCTTT. Protein: CASSSGVNTEAFF.

This chain joins TRBV15 and TRBJ2-5; tentatively, D is TRBD1 (5 bases). Matching the DNA end better, TRBJ2-7 makes the J call doubtful. CDR3 size: 12 residues. Germline V CDR1 and CDR2: LNHNV, YYDKDF (reference sequence). The CDR3 DNA reads as TGTGCCACCAGCAGGGGGCGCGACGAGCAGTACTTC. It is translated as CATSRGRDEQYF.

This rearrangement joins TRBV18 to TRBJ1-6; D unclear. Germline assignment: CDR1 KGHSH and CDR2 LQKENI. The CDR3 consists of 14 residues. The V gene lost 3 bases and the J gene lost 10 bases, with 13 bases spanning the gap. CDR3 nucleotides: TGTGCCAGCTCACCGGGAGGCGTGTACTCACCCCTCCACTTT. This sequence encodes CASSPGGVYSPLHF.